The present entry profiles one T cell receptor beta chain with its context. No antigen is known for it. The data were produced by immunoSEQ multiplex PCR, yet TCRdb's version contains in-frame clones alone and is incomplete. The sample carries approximately 17,000 clones, roughly 80% recorded once. These data originate in a study of CD4 T cells in relation to SARS-CoV-2 and coronaviruses. Study-wide background: TCR beta CDR3s were sequenced after 10-day antigen culture of PBMCs. Negative control cultures got HIV-1 Nef peptides or no peptide.

Losses at the gene ends were 5 bases for V and 7 bases for J; bases not matched to a gene: 7. CDR3 length equals 15 residues. CDR1 and CDR2 from the germline V gene are SEHNR and FQNEAQ (reference sequence). Unexposed donor CD4+ T cells date from about 2011-2018, before the COVID-19 pandemic. CD4+ T cells were isolated from the cells after around eleven days of culture. As cell numbers allowed, unexposed-donor CD4+ T cells faced SARS-CoV-2 S/N and four cold-coronavirus spikes. Sequencing was performed on CD4+ T cells from PBMCs, cultured in vitro. This clonotype was obtained from a human donor in good health. The chain carries TRBV7-9 and TRBJ1-6, with 8 bases identical to TRBD1. CDR3 protein: CASSQTTGANSPLHF. CDR3 nucleotides: TGTGCCAGCAGCCAGACGACAGGGGCGAATTCACCCCTCCACTTT.